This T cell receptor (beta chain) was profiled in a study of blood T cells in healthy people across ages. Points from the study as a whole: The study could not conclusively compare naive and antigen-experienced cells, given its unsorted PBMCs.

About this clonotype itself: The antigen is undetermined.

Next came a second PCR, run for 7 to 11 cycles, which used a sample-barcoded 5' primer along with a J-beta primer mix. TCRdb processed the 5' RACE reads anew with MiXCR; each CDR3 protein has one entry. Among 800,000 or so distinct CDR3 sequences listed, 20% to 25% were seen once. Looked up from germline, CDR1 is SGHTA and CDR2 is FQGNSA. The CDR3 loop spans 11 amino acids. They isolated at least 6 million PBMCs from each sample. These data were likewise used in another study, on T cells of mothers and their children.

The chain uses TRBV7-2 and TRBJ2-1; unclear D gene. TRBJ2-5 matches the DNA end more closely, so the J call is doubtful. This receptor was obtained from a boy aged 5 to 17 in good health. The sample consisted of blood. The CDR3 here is CASGESETQYF. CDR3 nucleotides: TGTGCCAGCGGGGAAAGCGAGACCCAGTACTTC.